This TCR beta chain is drawn from a study of shared clonotypes between healthy human individuals (dated by TCRdb to the early 2020s). Broadly, across the study: Two women and a few men aged 18 to 49 years were included in the cohort. The study deeply sequenced blood TCR repertoires of five healthy adults to estimate repertoire size and the extent of clonotype sharing between individuals. Per donor, leukapheresis produced somewhere between about 0.9 and 9.5 billion PBMCs. Libraries were prepared and TCR repertoires were sequenced by different laboratories using diverse techniques, in order to increase sequencing depth and limit assay-specific biases. For each donor, three plates each were used for CD4 naive and CD4 memory, two plates were used for CD8 naive, and one plate was used for CD8 memory. General study outcomes and caveats: Sampling was limited to blood, and TCR repertoires in tissue likely differ from TCR repertoires in blood. Compared with non-shared clonotypes, clonotypes shared by all four sorted-subset donors had higher generation probabilities. Larger estimated clonotype richness was generally found for naive subsets than for memory subsets. Sharing across several donors was observed for around 5% of naive CD4, less than 4% of naive CD8, 2% to 2.5% of memory CD4, and about 0.39% of memory CD8 clonotypes. Pairwise subsampling indicated that sequencing depth was expected to affect the degree of clonotype sharing among donors. Rarefaction of sorted-subset datasets indicated incomplete sequencing despite the large sequencing depth. The small number of donors limited the genetic and exposure-history diversity represented.

Taken from the germline V gene, the CDR1 and CDR2 loops are WSHSY and SAAADI. V lost 7 bases and J lost 5 bases, and the count of bases not matched to a germline gene is 10. The CDR3 sequence holds 14 residues, the cysteine and phenylalanine included. CDR3 DNA is the only sequence kept; it has 42 bases, read in frame from the first base. The donors were healthy, HIV-negative adults who had no recently reported acute infections or vaccinations. Every donor was a Caucasian adult residing in Nashville, Tennessee, USA. Magnetic negative selection was used to enrich CD4+ T cells, after which naive cells were positively selected on CD45RA and the negative fraction became the memory subset. After blood collection by leukapheresis, PBMCs were isolated using Ficoll-Histopaque density gradient centrifugation and then cryopreserved in the vapor phase of liquid nitrogen. Analytical flow cytometry was used to check the purity and quantity of each magnetically sorted T cell population. From each sorted fraction, genomic DNA was isolated and quantified by UV absorbance on a Nanodrop 2000c.

Using the deep immunoSEQ assay, multiplex PCR amplified TCR CDR3 regions from genomic DNA. Extracted genomic DNA from each cell subset was distributed evenly across all wells of several immunoSEQ 96-well plates, and each plate was treated as a replicate. Each replicate PCR for sorted subsets received about 200 ng genomic DNA, equal to roughly 29,000 T cell genomes. Purified libraries were quantified with a Qubit 3.0 fluorometer, sized on a Bioanalyzer 2100, and re-quantified with the KAPA Library Quantification kit. Every immunoSEQ 96-well plate was sequenced on a dedicated single-read 150-cycle Illumina NextSeq 550 flow cell. As for the authors' bioinformatics: Because only junctional sequences without quality scores were contained in the immunoSEQ output, filtering matching that applied to full-length reads could not be performed. To assign V/J genes and CDR3, sequences were annotated against IMGT germline references using PyIR, a Python wrapper for IgBLAST v1.9. Reads with weak V/J assignments (E-value above 1e-6), missing CDR3, stop codons, out-of-frame junctions, or ambiguous translated residues were removed. V3J clonotypes were defined as sequences sharing the same inferred V gene, J gene, and CDR3 amino acid sequence. Percentage overlap between repertoires was calculated by dividing the number of shared unique clonotypes by the size of the smaller repertoire. Three approaches were used to assess repertoire richness: RTK rarefaction, the Chao1 estimator, and Recon v2.1 estimates of unobserved clonotypes. For all TCRbeta clonotypes obtained by the gDNA method from a few donors, generation probabilities were computed with OLGA. Not all clones reach the TCRdb copy of this immuneACCESS table, which keeps in-frame sequences only. Checked studies attribute under half of the gap to unresolved V genes and leave the rest unexplained. The V and J calls and clone size are taken from that table; D and trimming were inferred from the DNA. The sample table records over a million clones; roughly 95% of these occur just once. Jointly, the top ten make up more than 0.9% of the sample.

This clone was detected only once. The clone's antigen remains unknown. Base qualities are not at hand, and no much larger clone is one base apart. This clonotype was sampled from a man between 25 and 39 years old in good health. This receptor chain uses TRBV10-2 and TRBJ2-7; 8 of the junction bases match TRBD2. Sequenced input: naive CD4+ T cells sorted from blood. According to the study, the label for this sample's cell subset or site signals: CD45RA+ positively selected. The DNA sequence is TGCGCCAGCAACTTGTCGGGGGGGTCTAACGAGCAGTACTTC. This yields the protein CASNLSGGSNEQYF.